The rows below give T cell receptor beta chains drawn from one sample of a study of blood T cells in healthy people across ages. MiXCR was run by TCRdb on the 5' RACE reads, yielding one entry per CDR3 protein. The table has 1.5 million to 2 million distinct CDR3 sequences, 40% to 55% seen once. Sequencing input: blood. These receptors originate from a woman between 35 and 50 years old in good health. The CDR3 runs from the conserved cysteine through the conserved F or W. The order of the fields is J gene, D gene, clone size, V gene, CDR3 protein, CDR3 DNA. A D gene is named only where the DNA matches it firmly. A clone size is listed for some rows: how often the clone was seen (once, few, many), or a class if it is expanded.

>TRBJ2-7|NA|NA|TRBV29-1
CSVGARVGDNEQYF
TGCAGCGTTGGGGCCAGGGTGGGTGATAACGAGCAGTACTTC
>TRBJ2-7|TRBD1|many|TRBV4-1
CASSQPGQGYEQYF
TGCGCCAGCAGCCAACCAGGACAGGGCTACGAGCAGTACTTC
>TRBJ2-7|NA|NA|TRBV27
CASAPGFSYEQYF
TGTGCCTCGGCGCCAGGATTTTCCTACGAGCAGTACTTC
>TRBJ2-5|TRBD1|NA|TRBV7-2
CASSPTGGAVVETQYF
TGTGCCAGCAGTCCTACAGGGGGCGCCGTGGTTGAGACCCAGTACTTC
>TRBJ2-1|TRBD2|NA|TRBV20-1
CSAGFGGGVNEQFF
TGCAGTGCTGGCTTTGGGGGGGGGGTCAATGAGCAGTTCTTC
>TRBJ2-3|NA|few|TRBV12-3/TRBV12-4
CASTNFGGRDTQYF
TGTGCCAGCACCAATTTTGGGGGAAGAGATACGCAGTATTTT
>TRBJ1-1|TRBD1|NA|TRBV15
CATSRNPGTGSAEAFF
TGTGCCACCAGCAGGAATCCCGGGACAGGGTCGGCCGAAGCTTTCTTT
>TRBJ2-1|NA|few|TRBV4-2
CASSQDFKSSYNEQFF
TGTGCCAGCAGCCAAGATTTCAAAAGCTCCTACAATGAGCAGTTCTTC
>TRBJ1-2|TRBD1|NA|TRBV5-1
CASSQGQDAGYTF
TGCGCCAGCAGCCAAGGACAGGACGCTGGCTACACCTTC
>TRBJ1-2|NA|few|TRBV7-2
CASSSGGALYGYTF
TGTGCCAGCAGCTCCGGGGGGGCCCTCTATGGCTACACCTTC
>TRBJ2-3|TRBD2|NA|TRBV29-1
CSVWWASGGVTTDTQYF
TGCAGCGTGTGGTGGGCTAGCGGGGGGGTAACCACAGATACGCAGTATTTT
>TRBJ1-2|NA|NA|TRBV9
CASSVGTSGGRGYGYTF
TGTGCCAGCAGCGTAGGTACCAGCGGGGGGCGAGGCTATGGCTACACCTTC
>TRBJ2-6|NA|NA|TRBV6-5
CASRTVYAGGANVPTF
TGTGCCAGCAGGACCGTATACGCTGGTGGGGCCAACGTCCCGACTTTC
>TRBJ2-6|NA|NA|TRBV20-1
CSASPPWTSGANVLTF
TGCAGTGCTAGTCCCCCGTGGACCTCTGGGGCCAACGTCCTGACTTTC
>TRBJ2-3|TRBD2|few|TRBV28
CASTLSPSWTSGGADTQYF
TGTGCCAGCACCCTTAGCCCCTCATGGACTAGCGGGGGGGCAGATACGCAGTATTTT
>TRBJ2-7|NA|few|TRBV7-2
CASSLALSEQYF
TGTGCCAGCAGCTTAGCCCTTTCCGAGCAGTACTTC
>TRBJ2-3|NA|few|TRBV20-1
CSAGGLMADTQYF
TGCAGTGCTGGTGGCTTGATGGCAGATACGCAGTATTTT
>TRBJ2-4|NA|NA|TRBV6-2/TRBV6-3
CASSSFGTKNIRYF
TGTGCCAGCAGTTCGTTTGGAACCAAAAACATTCGGTACTTC
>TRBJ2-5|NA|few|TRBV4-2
CASSKRGGQETQYF
TGTGCCAGCAGCAAGAGGGGTGGGCAAGAGACCCAGTACTTC
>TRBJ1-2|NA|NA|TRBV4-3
CASSQVVGQGYYGYTF
TGCGCCAGCAGCCAAGTTGTAGGGCAGGGATACTATGGCTACACCTTC
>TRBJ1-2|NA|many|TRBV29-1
CSVVTGSNYGYTF
TGCAGCGTTGTCACAGGGAGCAACTATGGCTACACCTTC
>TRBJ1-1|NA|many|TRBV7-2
CASSLVSGRGNTEAFF
TGTGCCAGCAGCTTAGTATCGGGGAGAGGGAACACTGAAGCTTTCTTT
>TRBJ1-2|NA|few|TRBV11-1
CASSLSDLRDYGYTF
TGTGCCAGCAGCTTATCGGACCTCAGGGACTATGGCTACACCTTC
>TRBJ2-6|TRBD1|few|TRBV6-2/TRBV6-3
CASSNFGTGETGANVLTF
TGTGCCAGCAGTAACTTTGGGACAGGGGAGACCGGGGCCAACGTCCTGACTTTC
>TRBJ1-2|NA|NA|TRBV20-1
CSASKGDNYGYTF
TGCAGTGCTAGCAAAGGGGATAACTATGGCTACACCTTC
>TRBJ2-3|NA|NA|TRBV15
CATSRERGSDTQYF
TGTGCCACCAGCAGAGAGCGGGGTTCAGATACGCAGTATTTT
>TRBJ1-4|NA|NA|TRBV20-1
CSAGEGGDEKLFF
TGCAGTGCCGGGGAGGGGGGGGATGAAAAACTGTTTTTT